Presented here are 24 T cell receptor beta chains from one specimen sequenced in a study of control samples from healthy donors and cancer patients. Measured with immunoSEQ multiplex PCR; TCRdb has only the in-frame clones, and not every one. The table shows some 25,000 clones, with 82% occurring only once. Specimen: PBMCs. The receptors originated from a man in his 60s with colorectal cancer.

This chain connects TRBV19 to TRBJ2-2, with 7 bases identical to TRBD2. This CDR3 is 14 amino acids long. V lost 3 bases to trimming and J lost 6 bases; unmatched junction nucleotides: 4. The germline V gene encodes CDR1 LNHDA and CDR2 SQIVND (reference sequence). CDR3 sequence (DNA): TGTGCCAGTAGTATGGGAGGGAGGGCCGGGGAGCTGTTTTTT. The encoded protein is CASSMGGRAGELFF.

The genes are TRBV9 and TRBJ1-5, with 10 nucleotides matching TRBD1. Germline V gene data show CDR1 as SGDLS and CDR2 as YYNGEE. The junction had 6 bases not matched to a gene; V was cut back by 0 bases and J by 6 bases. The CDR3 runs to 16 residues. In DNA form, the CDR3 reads TGTGCCAGCAGCGTAGGGGGGGACAGGGGTAGTCAGCCCCAGCATTTT. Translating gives CASSVGGDRGSQPQHF.

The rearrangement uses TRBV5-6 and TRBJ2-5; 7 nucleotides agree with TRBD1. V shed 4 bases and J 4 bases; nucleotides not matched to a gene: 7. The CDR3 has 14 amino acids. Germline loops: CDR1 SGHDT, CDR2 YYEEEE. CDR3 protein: CASSPTGAGETQYF. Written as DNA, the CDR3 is TGTGCCAGCAGCCCTACAGGGGCAGGAGAGACCCAGTACTTC.

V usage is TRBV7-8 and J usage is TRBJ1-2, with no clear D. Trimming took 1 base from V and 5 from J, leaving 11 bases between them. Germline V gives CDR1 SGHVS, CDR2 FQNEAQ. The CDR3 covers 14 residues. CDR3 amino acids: CASSLGVPTYGYTF. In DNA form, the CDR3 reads TGTGCCAGCAGCTTAGGCGTCCCCACTTATGGCTACACCTTC.

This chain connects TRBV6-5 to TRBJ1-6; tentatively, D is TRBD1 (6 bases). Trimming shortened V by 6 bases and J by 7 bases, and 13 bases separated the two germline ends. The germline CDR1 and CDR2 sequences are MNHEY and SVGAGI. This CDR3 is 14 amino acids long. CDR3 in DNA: TGTGCCAGCAGCCCACAGGGAAGGAATTCACCCCTCCACTTT. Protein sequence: CASSPQGRNSPLHF.

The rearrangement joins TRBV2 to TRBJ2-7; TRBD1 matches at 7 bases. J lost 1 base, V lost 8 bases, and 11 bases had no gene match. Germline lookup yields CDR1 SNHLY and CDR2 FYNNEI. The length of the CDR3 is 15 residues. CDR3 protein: CASADWQGVSYEQYF. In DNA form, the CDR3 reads TGTGCCAGCGCTGATTGGCAGGGGGTTTCCTACGAGCAGTACTTC. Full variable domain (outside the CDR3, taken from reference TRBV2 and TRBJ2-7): EPEVTQTPSHQVTQMGQEVILRCVPISNHLYFYWYRQILGQKVEFLVSFYNNEISEKSEIFDDQFSVERPDGSNFTLKIRSTKLEDSAMYFCASADWQGVSYEQYFGPGTRLTVT.

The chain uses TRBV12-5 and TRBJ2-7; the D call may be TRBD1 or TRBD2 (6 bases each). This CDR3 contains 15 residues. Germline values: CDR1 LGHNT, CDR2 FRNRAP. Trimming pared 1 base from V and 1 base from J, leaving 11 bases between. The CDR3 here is CASGLARGTSYEQYF. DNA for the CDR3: TGTGCTAGTGGTTTGGCAAGGGGGACTTCCTACGAGCAGTACTTC.

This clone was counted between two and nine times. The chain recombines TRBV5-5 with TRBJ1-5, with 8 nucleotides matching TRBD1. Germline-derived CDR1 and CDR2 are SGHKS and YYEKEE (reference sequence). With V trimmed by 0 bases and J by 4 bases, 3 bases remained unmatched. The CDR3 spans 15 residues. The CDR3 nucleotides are TGTGCCAGCAGCTTGGGACAGGGGTGGAATCAGCCCCAGCATTTT. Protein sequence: CASSLGQGWNQPQHF.

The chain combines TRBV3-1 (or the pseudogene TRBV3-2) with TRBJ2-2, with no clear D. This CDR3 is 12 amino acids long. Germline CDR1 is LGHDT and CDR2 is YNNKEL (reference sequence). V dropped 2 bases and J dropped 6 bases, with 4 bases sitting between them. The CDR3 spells CASSQFPGELFF. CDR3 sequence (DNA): TGTGCCAGCAGCCAATTCCCCGGGGAGCTGTTTTTT.

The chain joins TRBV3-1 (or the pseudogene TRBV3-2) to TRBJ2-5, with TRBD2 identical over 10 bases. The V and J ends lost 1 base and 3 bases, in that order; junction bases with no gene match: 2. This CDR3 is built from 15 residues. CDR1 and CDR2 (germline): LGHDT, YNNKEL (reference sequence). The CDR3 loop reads CASSQGLAGEETQYF. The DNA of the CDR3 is TGTGCCAGCAGCCAAGGGCTAGCGGGGGAAGAGACCCAGTACTTC.

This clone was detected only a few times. CDR3 nucleotides: TGCGCCAGCAGCTTGACAGGACCCCTGAGCTCCTATAATTCACCCCTCCACTTT. Its protein product is CASSLTGPLSSYNSPLHF. The chain couples TRBV4-1 to TRBJ1-6; D perhaps matches TRBD1 (6 bases). This CDR3 has 18 residues. Deletions cut 5 bases from V and 0 bases from J, with 17 bases between. Looked up from germline, CDR1 is MGHRA and CDR2 is YSYEKL.

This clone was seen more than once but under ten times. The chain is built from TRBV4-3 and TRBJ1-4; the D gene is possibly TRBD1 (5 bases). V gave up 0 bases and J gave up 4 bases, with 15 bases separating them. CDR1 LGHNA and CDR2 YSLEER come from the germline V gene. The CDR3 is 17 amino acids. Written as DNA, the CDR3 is TGCGCCAGCAGCCAAGAGAGGTCGGGGACGTATAATGAAAAACTGTTTTTT. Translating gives CASSQERSGTYNEKLFF.

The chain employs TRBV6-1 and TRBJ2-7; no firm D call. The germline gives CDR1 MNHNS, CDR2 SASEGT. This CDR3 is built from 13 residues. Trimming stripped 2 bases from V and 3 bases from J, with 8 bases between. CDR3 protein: CASSESGNYEQYV. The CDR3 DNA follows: TGTGCCAGCAGTGAATCGGGCAACTACGAGCAGTACGTC.

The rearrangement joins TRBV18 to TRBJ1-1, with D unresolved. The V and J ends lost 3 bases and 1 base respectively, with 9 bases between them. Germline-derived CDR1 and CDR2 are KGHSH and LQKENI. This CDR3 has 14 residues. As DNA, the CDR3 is TGTGCCAGCTCACCCTTCGTGGGGAACACTGAAGCTTTCTTT. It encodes CASSPFVGNTEAFF.

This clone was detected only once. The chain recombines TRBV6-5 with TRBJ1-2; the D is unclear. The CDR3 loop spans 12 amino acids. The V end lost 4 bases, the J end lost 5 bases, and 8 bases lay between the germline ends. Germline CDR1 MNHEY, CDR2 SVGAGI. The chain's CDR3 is CASSFRGYGYTF. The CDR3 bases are TGTGCCAGCAGTTTCCGAGGTTATGGCTACACCTTC.

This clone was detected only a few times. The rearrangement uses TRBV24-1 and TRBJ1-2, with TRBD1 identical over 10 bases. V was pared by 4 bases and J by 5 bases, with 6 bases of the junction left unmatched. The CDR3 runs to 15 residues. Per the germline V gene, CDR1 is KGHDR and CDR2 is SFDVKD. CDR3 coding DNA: TGTGCCACCAGTGACCGCGGGACAGGGGTATATGGCTACACCTTC. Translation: CATSDRGTGVYGYTF.

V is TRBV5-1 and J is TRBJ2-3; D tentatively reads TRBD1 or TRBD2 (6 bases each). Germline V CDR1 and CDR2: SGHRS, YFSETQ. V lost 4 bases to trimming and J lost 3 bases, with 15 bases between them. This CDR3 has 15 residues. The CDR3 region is CASSPPWGATDTQYF. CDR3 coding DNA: TGCGCCAGCAGCCCGCCTTGGGGGGCAACAGATACGCAGTATTTT.

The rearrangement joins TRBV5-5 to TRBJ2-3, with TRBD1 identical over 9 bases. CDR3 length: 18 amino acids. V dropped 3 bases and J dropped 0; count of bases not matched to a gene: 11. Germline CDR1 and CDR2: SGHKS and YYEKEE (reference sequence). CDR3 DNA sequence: TGTGCCAGCAGCTCTACCGCGGACAGGGGACAGAGCACAGATACGCAGTATTTT. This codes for CASSSTADRGQSTDTQYF.

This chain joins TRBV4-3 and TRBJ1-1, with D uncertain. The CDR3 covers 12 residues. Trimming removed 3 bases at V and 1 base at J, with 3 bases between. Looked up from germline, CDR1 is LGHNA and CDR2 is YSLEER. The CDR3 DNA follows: TGCGCCAGCAGCCAGGGGAACACTGAAGCTTTCTTT. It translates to CASSQGNTEAFF.

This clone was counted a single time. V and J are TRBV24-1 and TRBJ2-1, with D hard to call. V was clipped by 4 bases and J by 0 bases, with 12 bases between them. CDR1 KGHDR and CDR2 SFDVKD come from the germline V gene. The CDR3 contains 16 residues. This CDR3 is CATSEPTGSSYNEQFF. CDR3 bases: TGTGCCACCAGTGAGCCGACCGGCAGCTCCTACAATGAGCAGTTCTTC.

The DNA for the CDR3 is TGCGCCAGCAGCCAAGATCAGGGACTAGCGGGGTTGGATACGCAGTATTTT. Translated: CASSQDQGLAGLDTQYF. J is TRBJ2-3 and V is TRBV4-3, with 13 bases that match TRBD2. The germline V gene encodes CDR1 LGHNA and CDR2 YSLEER. This CDR3 contains 17 residues. V dropped 0 bases and J dropped 6; count of bases not matched to a gene: 6.

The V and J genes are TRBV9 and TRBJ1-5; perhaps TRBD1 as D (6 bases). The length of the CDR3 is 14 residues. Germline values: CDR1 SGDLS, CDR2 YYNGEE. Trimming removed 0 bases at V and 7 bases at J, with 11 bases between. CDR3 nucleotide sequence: TGTGCCAGCAGCGTAGAGGGGGGAAGGCAGCCCCAGCATTTT. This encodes CASSVEGGRQPQHF.

CDR3 residues: CASSYGTGREGYTF. The CDR3 region has the DNA TGTGCCAGCAGTTATGGGACAGGGAGGGAAGGCTACACCTTC. The rearrangement joins TRBV6-5 to TRBJ1-2; the match to TRBD1 covers 9 bases. Germline CDR1 reads MNHEY; CDR2 reads SVGAGI. The CDR3 sequence is 14 residues long. V was pared by 3 bases and J by 8 bases, with 7 bases of the junction left unmatched.

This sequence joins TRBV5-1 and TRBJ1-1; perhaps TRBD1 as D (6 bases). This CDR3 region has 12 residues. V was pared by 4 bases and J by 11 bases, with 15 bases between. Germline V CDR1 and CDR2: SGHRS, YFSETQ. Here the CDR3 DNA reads TGCGCCAGCAGCCAGACAGGCCCGGGGGCTTTCTTT. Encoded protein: CASSQTGPGAFF. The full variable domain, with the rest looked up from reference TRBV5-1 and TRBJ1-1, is KAGVTQTPRYLIKTRGQQVTLSCSPISGHRSVSWYQQTPGQGLQFLFEYFSETQRNKGNFPGRFSGRQFSNSRSEMNVSTLELGDSALYLCASSQTGPGAFFGQGTRLTVV.